Described below is a single T cell receptor beta chain sequence and its context. The entry originates in a study of T cells in women clearing cervical HPV infection. Study background: Controls gave blood once infection was undetectable; cases at lesion identification. Case blood was drawn a median around 140 days after lesion detection.

Each participant carried one incident cervical HPV16 infection only. The data were produced by immunoSEQ multiplex PCR, yet TCRdb's version contains in-frame clones alone and is incomplete. This sample's clone table lists 25,000 to 30,000 clones. The clonotype was recovered from a woman aged 18 to 75 with a cervical HPV16 infection that either progressed to CIN3+ or cleared (not recorded which). Sequenced sample: blood buffy coat.

The CDR3 is CASSLSGTGGSYEQYF. CDR3 DNA (partial): TGTGCCAGCAGCTTATCCGGGACAGGGGGCTCCTACGAG. This chain links TRBV7-6 with TRBJ2-7; 11 nucleotides line up with TRBD1. The read gets to within 3 residues of the CDR3 end, and the germline J gene fills in the rest. This CDR3 comprises 16 residues. With V trimmed by 2 bases and J by 0 bases, 3 bases remained unmatched. Germline loops: CDR1 SGHVS, CDR2 FNYEAQ.